Following are 30 T cell receptor beta chains from one sample sequenced in a study of blood T cell repertoires in COVID-19. Method: immunoSEQ multiplex PCR; TCRdb's copy keeps in-frame clones and lacks some. The sample carries a few hundred thousand clones, more than 70% recorded once. The source material was peripheral blood. The receptors come from a young man who had recovered from COVID-19.

The chain is built from TRBV7-2 and TRBJ2-1, with TRBD2 matching 10 bases. With 4 bases clipped from V and 9 bases from J, the junction kept 12 bases outside the gene matches. CDR3 length: 16 amino acids. Germline assignment: CDR1 SGHTA and CDR2 FQGNSA. Here the CDR3 reads CASSYRGLAGDIEQFF. As DNA, the CDR3 is TGTGCCAGCAGCTATCGGGGGCTAGCGGGAGACATTGAGCAGTTCTTC.

This clone appeared a single time. J is TRBJ1-1 and V is TRBV4-1; D possibly corresponds to TRBD1 (6 bases). V was shortened by 1 base and J by 1 base, with 13 bases between the two germline ends. The CDR3 sequence is 16 residues long. Germline CDR1 is MGHRA and CDR2 is YSYEKL. This CDR3 is CASSQGQATWNTEAFF. CDR3 DNA sequence: TGCGCCAGCAGCCAAGGACAGGCAACCTGGAACACTGAAGCTTTCTTT.

V gene TRBV7-9 combines with J gene TRBJ2-7; D remains ambiguous. In germline, CDR1 is SEHNR, CDR2 FQNEAQ (reference sequence). The CDR3 is 11 residues long. V dropped 1 base and J dropped 5 bases, with 3 bases sitting between them. The CDR3 loop is CASSLGNEQYF. The CDR3 DNA is TGTGCCAGCAGCTTAGGTAACGAGCAGTACTTC. The complete variable domain, with remaining parts taken from reference TRBV7-9 and TRBJ2-7, reads DTGVSQNPRHKITKRGQNVTFRCDPISEHNRLYWYRQTLGQGPEFLTYFQNEAQLEKSRLLSDRFSAERPKGSFSTLEIQRTEQGDSAMYLCASSLGNEQYFGPGTRLTVT.

V and J are TRBV4-1 and TRBJ2-7, with TRBD2 matching 10 bases. Losses at the gene ends were 0 bases for V and 5 bases for J; bases not matched to a gene: 7. The CDR3 consists of 16 residues. Germline V CDR1 and CDR2: MGHRA, YSYEKL. CDR3 protein: CASSQETSGSANEQYF. For the CDR3, the DNA is TGCGCCAGCAGCCAAGAGACTAGCGGGTCCGCCAACGAGCAGTACTTC.

CDR3 bases: TGTGCCAGCGCCTCACAGGGGGCCTATGGCTACACCTTC. Protein product: CASASQGAYGYTF. The V and J genes are TRBV27 and TRBJ1-2; 9 bases align to TRBD1. The CDR3 runs to 13 residues. V dropped 8 bases and J dropped 4; count of bases not matched to a gene: 5. The V gene's germline CDR1 is MNHEY and CDR2 SMNVEV (reference sequence).

The rearrangement joins TRBV18 to TRBJ2-7; the D gene is possibly TRBD2 (5 bases). V was pared by 3 bases and J by 6 bases, with 18 bases between. Germline V CDR1 and CDR2: KGHSH, LQKENI. This CDR3 spans 15 amino acids. This chain's CDR3 is CASSPRGLTLGEQYF. The CDR3 DNA reads TGTGCCAGCTCACCTCGAGGACTTACGCTGGGCGAGCAGTACTTC.

The rearrangement joins TRBV6-5 to TRBJ2-1; D is ambiguous. This CDR3 spans 13 amino acids. Per the germline V gene, CDR1 is MNHEY and CDR2 is SVGAGI. V shed 6 bases and J shed 4 bases, with 10 bases lying between them. The CDR3 reads CASRLWSYNEQFF. The CDR3 DNA reads TGTGCCAGCAGGCTTTGGAGTTACAATGAGCAGTTCTTC.

The CDR3 nucleotides are TGTGCCTGGGAGGTCCTTTTCACAGATACGCAGTATTTT. Its translation is CAWEVLFTDTQYF. The rearrangement links TRBV30 to TRBJ2-3; no definite D call. V lost 5 bases and J lost 2, with 11 bases in between. The CDR3 runs 13 residues. Germline-derived CDR1 and CDR2 are GTSNPN and SVGIG (reference sequence).

The genes are TRBV5-1 and TRBJ1-2; 7 nucleotides align to TRBD1. J lost 4 bases, V lost 2 bases, and 5 bases had no gene match. This CDR3 has 14 residues. Germline V gene lookup returns CDR1 SGHRS and CDR2 YFSETQ. The CDR3 DNA reads as TGCGCCAGCAGCTTTTCCGGGACAGCCTATGGCTACACCTTC. Its translation: CASSFSGTAYGYTF. The whole variable domain, remainder taken from reference TRBV5-1 and TRBJ1-2, is KAGVTQTPRYLIKTRGQQVTLSCSPISGHRSVSWYQQTPGQGLQFLFEYFSETQRNKGNFPGRFSGRQFSNSRSEMNVSTLELGDSALYLCASSFSGTAYGYTFGSGTRLTVV.

V and J are TRBV11-2 and TRBJ2-7; D is unclear. The V end lost 5 bases, the J end lost 12 bases, and 14 bases lay between the germline ends. Germline values: CDR1 SGHAT, CDR2 FQNNGV. The CDR3 consists of 11 residues. CDR3 sequence: CASSLYYNSYF. The CDR3 DNA reads as TGTGCCAGCAGCCTTTACTATAATTCGTACTTC.

This clone was detected only a few times. The J gene is TRBJ1-2, the V gene TRBV10-2; D ambiguous. The CDR3 is 13 amino acids. Germline V gene sequence: CDR1 WSHSY, CDR2 SAAADI. V lost 3 bases and J 2 bases, leaving 7 bases between the germline ends. DNA of the CDR3: TGCGCCAGCAGTGACAGTCCCAACTATGGCTACACCTTC. Its protein product is CASSDSPNYGYTF.

V gene TRBV12-3 or TRBV12-4 combines with J gene TRBJ1-2, with D possibly matching TRBD1 (5 bases). Trimming pared 5 bases from V and 8 bases from J, leaving 15 bases between. The CDR3 totals 13 residues. Here the CDR3 reads CASSIGRVNGYTF. In DNA form, the CDR3 reads TGTGCCAGCAGTATTGGCAGGGTGAACGGCTACACCTTC.

CDR3 protein: CASSLYLAYNEQFF. Written as DNA, the CDR3 is TGTGCCAGCAGTCTATACCTAGCCTACAATGAGCAGTTCTTC. The chain carries TRBV6-5 and TRBJ2-1; no definite D call. The CDR3 covers 14 residues. The V end was cut by 5 bases, the J end by 2 bases, with 10 bases between. The germline CDR1 and CDR2 sequences are MNHEY and SVGAGI.

The gene calls are TRBV7-2 and TRBJ2-7; TRBD2 might be the D (7 bases). V was cut by 1 base and J by 4 bases, with 14 bases left in between. Germline CDR1 SGHTA, CDR2 FQGNSA. The CDR3 is made up of 15 amino acids. This CDR3 is CASSLGVGGPYEQYF. CDR3 nucleotide sequence: TGTGCCAGCAGCTTAGGGGTCGGGGGGCCTTACGAGCAGTACTTC.

The chain recombines TRBV9 with TRBJ2-3; 7 positions match TRBD1. The CDR3 covers 17 residues. Trimming removed 3 bases from V and 0 bases from J; junction bases left unmatched: 10. Germline lookup yields CDR1 SGDLS and CDR2 YYNGEE. The chain's CDR3 is CASSAPRDRASTDTQYF. For the CDR3, the DNA is TGTGCCAGCAGCGCTCCTCGAGACAGGGCTAGCACAGATACGCAGTATTTT.

This chain connects TRBV7-8 to TRBJ1-1, with D possibly matching TRBD1 (5 bases). V lost 0 bases, J lost 7 bases, and 9 bases lay in between. CDR1 SGHVS and CDR2 FQNEAQ come from the germline V gene. CDR3 size: 13 residues. Written as DNA, the CDR3 is TGTGCCAGCAGCTTAGCATGGACACTTGAAGCTTTCTTT. Translating gives CASSLAWTLEAFF.

The V gene is TRBV30, the J gene TRBJ2-7; the D gene is possibly TRBD2 (6 bases). Trimming left V 1 base short and J 2 bases short, with 12 bases between. The length of the CDR3 is 14 residues. CDR1 GTSNPN and CDR2 SVGIG come from the germline V gene (reference sequence). As DNA, the CDR3 is TGTGCCTGGAGTGGTTGGGAGGCGACCTACGAGCAGTACTTC. Protein product: CAWSGWEATYEQYF.

This clone has only a few counts. V is TRBV7-9 and J is TRBJ1-3; D not resolved. Germline assignment: CDR1 SEHNR and CDR2 FQNEAQ (reference sequence). This CDR3 is 15 amino acids long. The V end lost 3 bases, the J end lost 0 bases, and 9 bases lay between the germline ends. In DNA form, the CDR3 reads TGTGCCAGCAGCTTGGGCCAGCCCTCTGGAAACACCATATATTTT. Its translation: CASSLGQPSGNTIYF.

This chain connects TRBV12-3 or TRBV12-4 to TRBJ2-3; D gene unclear. Trimming pared 7 bases from V and 6 bases from J, leaving 14 bases between. This CDR3 contains 13 residues. The CDR3 DNA reads TGTGCCAGCATTTTGACTCCCGGCGATACGCAGTATTTT. This codes for CASILTPGDTQYF.

The chain uses TRBV19 and TRBJ2-2; no clear D gene. The CDR3 contains 15 residues. V lost 2 bases and J lost 3, with 10 bases in between. Germline V CDR1 and CDR2: LNHDA, SQIVND (reference sequence). CDR3 protein: CASSIIAVHTGELFF. The CDR3 nucleotides read TGTGCCAGTAGTATAATAGCAGTGCACACCGGGGAGCTGTTTTTT. The whole variable domain, remainder taken from reference TRBV19 and TRBJ2-2, is DGGITQSPKYLFRKEGQNVTLSCEQNLNHDAMYWYRQDPGQGLRLIYYSQIVNDFQKGDIAEGYSVSREKKESFPLTVTSAQKNPTAFYLCASSIIAVHTGELFFGEGSRLTVL.

This clone came up once. The DNA for the CDR3 is TGCGCCAGCAGCCCCTATCCGACGGGTAGGGGCACTGAAGCTTTCTTT. Translation: CASSPYPTGRGTEAFF. The genes are TRBV4-1 and TRBJ1-1; possible D gene TRBD1, 5 bases. This CDR3 spans 16 amino acids. Germline V CDR1 and CDR2: MGHRA, YSYEKL. Deletions cut 4 bases from V and 4 bases from J, with 19 bases between.

The chain is built from TRBV5-1 and TRBJ1-1, with 9 bases lining up with TRBD1. Germline CDR1 SGHRS, CDR2 YFSETQ. With 0 bases clipped from V and 5 bases from J, the junction kept 11 bases outside the gene matches. The CDR3 has 17 residues. The CDR3 loop reads CASSLDGTGRGSTEAFF. The CDR3 bases are TGCGCCAGCAGCTTGGACGGGACAGGGCGAGGAAGTACTGAAGCTTTCTTT. The entire variable domain, with the rest obtained from reference TRBV5-1 and TRBJ1-1, is as follows: KAGVTQTPRYLIKTRGQQVTLSCSPISGHRSVSWYQQTPGQGLQFLFEYFSETQRNKGNFPGRFSGRQFSNSRSEMNVSTLELGDSALYLCASSLDGTGRGSTEAFFGQGTRLTVV.

J is TRBJ2-3 and V is TRBV29-1; no reliable D call. Germline loops: CDR1 SQVTM, CDR2 ANQGSEA. Deletions cut 4 bases from V and 0 bases from J, with 11 bases between. The CDR3 spans 14 residues. Here the CDR3 reads CSVGPRLSTDTQYF. CDR3 DNA: TGCAGCGTTGGTCCTAGACTTAGCACAGATACGCAGTATTTT.

This chain links TRBV6-6 with TRBJ1-3; 11 bases match TRBD1. The CDR3 sequence is 15 residues long. Germline-derived CDR1 and CDR2 are MNHNY and SVGAGI (reference sequence). Losses at the gene ends were 5 bases for V and 2 bases for J; bases not matched to a gene: 2. The CDR3, as DNA: TGTGCCAGCAGTGGACAGGGGGCGACTGGAAACACCATATATTTT. Encoded protein: CASSGQGATGNTIYF.

The CDR3 spells CASSQTGRNQPQHF. CDR3 nucleotide sequence: TGTGCCAGCAGCCAAACAGGGCGTAATCAGCCCCAGCATTTT. This rearrangement joins TRBV13 to TRBJ1-5, with D perhaps TRBD1 (6 bases). This CDR3 comprises 14 residues. V shed 5 bases and J shed 4 bases, with 12 bases lying between them. CDR1 is PRHDT and CDR2 is FYEKMQ in the germline V gene (reference sequence).

The V gene is TRBV7-8, the J gene TRBJ2-7; D perhaps matches TRBD1 (5 bases). V lost 2 bases and J 5 bases, leaving 16 bases between the germline ends. CDR3 length: 15 amino acids. Germline V gives CDR1 SGHVS, CDR2 FQNEAQ. The CDR3 region is CASSLSRVLEDEQYF. The CDR3 DNA is TGTGCCAGCAGCTTAAGCAGGGTCCTAGAGGACGAGCAGTACTTC. The variable domain in full, with the rest retrieved from reference TRBV7-8 and TRBJ2-7, is GAGVSQSPRYKVAKRGQDVALRCDPISGHVSLFWYQQALGQGPEFLTYFQNEAQLDKSGLPSDRFFAERPEGSVSTLKIQRTQQEDSAVYLCASSLSRVLEDEQYFGPGTRLTVT.

The J gene is TRBJ1-1, the V gene TRBV6-5, with D perhaps TRBD1 (5 bases). Germline V gene data show CDR1 as MNHEY and CDR2 as SVGAGI. Trimming left V 4 bases short and J 1 base short, with 10 bases between. The CDR3 covers 14 residues. CDR3 residues: CASSSTTGNTEAFF. In DNA form, the CDR3 reads TGTGCCAGCAGTTCCACAACAGGGAACACTGAAGCTTTCTTT.

This clone showed up just once. Other DNA sequences in the same sample also yield this CDR3. This chain connects TRBV6-5 to TRBJ1-6, with 7 bases matching TRBD1. Per the germline V gene, CDR1 is MNHEY and CDR2 is SVGAGI. The junction had 1 base not matched to a gene; V was cut back by 2 bases and J by 6 bases. The CDR3 totals 14 residues. The CDR3 is CASSYGTANSPLHF. Here the CDR3 DNA reads TGTGCCAGCAGTTACGGGACAGCTAATTCACCCCTCCACTTT.

The V call is TRBV7-9, the J call TRBJ2-7, with 12 bases matching TRBD2. The CDR3 runs 17 residues. Germline trimming cut 5 bases from V and 7 bases from J; bases unmatched to any gene: 15. The germline V gene encodes CDR1 SEHNR and CDR2 FQNEAQ (reference sequence). The chain's CDR3 is CASSKMGLAGGPDEQYF. CDR3 nucleotides: TGTGCCAGCAGCAAGATGGGGCTAGCGGGAGGGCCGGATGAGCAGTACTTC.

This clone has more than one count but fewer than ten. The gene calls are TRBV2 and TRBJ1-2; 7 positions agree with TRBD1. Germline CDR1 and CDR2: SNHLY and FYNNEI. CDR3 length equals 15 residues. The V segment lost 5 bases and the J segment 6 bases; nucleotides outside the gene matches: 12. The CDR3 DNA sequence: TGTGCCAGCAGTTTTACGGCAGGGGGAACTAATGGCTACACCTTC. It translates to CASSFTAGGTNGYTF.